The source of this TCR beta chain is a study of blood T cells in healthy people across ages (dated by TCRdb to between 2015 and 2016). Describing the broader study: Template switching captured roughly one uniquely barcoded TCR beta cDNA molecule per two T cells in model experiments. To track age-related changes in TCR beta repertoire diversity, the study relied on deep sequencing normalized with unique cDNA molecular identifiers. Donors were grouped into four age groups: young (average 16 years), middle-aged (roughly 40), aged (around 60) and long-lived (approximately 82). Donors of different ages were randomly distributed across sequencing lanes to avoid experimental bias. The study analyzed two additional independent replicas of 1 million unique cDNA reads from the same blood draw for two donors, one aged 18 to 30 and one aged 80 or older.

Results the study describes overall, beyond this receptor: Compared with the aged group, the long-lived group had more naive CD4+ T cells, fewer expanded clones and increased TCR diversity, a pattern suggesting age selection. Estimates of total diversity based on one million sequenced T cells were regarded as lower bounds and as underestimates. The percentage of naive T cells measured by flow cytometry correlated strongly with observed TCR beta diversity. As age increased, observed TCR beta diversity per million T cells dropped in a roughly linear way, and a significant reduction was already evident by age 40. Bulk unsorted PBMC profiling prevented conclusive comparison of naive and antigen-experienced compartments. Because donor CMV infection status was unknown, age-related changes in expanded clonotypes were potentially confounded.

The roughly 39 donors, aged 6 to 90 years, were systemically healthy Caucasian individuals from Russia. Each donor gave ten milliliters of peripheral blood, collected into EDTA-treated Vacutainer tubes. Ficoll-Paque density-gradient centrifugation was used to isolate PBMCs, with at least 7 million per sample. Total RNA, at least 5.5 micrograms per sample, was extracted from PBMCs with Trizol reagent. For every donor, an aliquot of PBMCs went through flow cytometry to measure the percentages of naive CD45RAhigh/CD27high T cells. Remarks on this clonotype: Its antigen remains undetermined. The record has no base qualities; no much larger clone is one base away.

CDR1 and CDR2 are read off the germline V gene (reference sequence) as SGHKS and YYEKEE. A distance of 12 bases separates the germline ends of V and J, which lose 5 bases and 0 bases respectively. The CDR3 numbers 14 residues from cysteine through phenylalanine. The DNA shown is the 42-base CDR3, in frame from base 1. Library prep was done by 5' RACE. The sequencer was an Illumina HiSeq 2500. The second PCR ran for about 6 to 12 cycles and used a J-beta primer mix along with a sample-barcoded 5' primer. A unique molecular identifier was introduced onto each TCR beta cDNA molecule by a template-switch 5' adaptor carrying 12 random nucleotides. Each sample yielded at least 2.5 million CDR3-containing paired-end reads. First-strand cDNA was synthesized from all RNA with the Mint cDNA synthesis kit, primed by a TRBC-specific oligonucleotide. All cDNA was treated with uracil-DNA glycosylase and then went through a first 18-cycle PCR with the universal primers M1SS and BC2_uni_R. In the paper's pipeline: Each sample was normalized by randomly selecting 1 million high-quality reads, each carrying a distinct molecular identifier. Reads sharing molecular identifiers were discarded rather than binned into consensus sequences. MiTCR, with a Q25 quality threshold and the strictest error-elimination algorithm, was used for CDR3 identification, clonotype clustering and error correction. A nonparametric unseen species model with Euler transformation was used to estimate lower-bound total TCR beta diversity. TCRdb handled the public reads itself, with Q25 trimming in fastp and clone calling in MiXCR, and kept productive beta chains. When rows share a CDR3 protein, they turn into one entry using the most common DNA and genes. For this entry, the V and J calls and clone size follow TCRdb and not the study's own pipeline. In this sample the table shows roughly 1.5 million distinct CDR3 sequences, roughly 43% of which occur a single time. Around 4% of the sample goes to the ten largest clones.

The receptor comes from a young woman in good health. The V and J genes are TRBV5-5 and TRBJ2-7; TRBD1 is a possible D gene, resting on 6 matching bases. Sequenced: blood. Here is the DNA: TGTGCCAGCAGGGGGGCGTCTGCCTCCTACGAGCAGTACTTC. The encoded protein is CASRGASASYEQYF. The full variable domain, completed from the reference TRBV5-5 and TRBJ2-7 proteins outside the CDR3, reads DAGVTQSPTHLIKTRGQQVTLRCSPISGHKSVSWYQQVLGQGPQFIFQYYEKEERGRGNFPDRFSARQFPNYSSELNVNALLLGDSALYLCASRGASASYEQYFGPGTRLTVT.